One sample yielded the 14 T cell receptor beta chains listed below, sequenced in a study of T-cell memory formation after mild COVID-19. One entry per CDR3 protein results from TCRdb running MiXCR on the 5' RACE reads. The sample has approximately 410,000 distinct CDR3 sequences; 20% to 25% are singletons. The sequenced sample consisted of PBMCs or a T cell subset sorted from them (not recorded which). The receptors come from an adult woman who had mild COVID-19 (a few samples of this study predate the infection). Cell type and time point are not known.

V is TRBV15 and J is TRBJ2-7; a possible D gene is TRBD2 (6 bases). CDR1 is LNHNV, CDR2 YYDKDF, per germline (reference sequence). Trimming removed 8 bases from V and 0 bases from J, with 14 bases in between. CDR3 size: 14 residues. CDR3 loop: CATGEGGISYEQYF. CDR3 nucleotides: TGTGCCACCGGAGAAGGAGGGATCTCCTACGAGCAGTACTTC.

V and J are TRBV4-1 and TRBJ1-5; D perhaps matches TRBD1 (6 bases). CDR1 and CDR2 from the germline V gene are MGHRA and YSYEKL. The V gene lost 5 bases and the J gene lost 4 bases, with 18 bases spanning the gap. The CDR3 has 16 residues. The CDR3 protein is CASSTQTLRGNQPQHF. In DNA, the CDR3 is TGCGCCAGCAGCACCCAGACCCTTAGGGGGAATCAGCCCCAGCATTTT.

This clonotype was seen only a few times. The chain employs TRBV5-1 and TRBJ1-4; 8 bases map to TRBD1. The CDR3 consists of 15 residues. Looked up from germline, CDR1 is SGHRS and CDR2 is YFSETQ. The J segment lost 5 bases and the V segment lost 5 bases, leaving 8 bases of the junction unmatched. The DNA for the CDR3 is TGCGCCAGCAGTCGCGACAGGGGACCCAATGAAAAACTGTTTTTT. It codes for CASSRDRGPNEKLFF.

The chain recombines TRBV4-1 with TRBJ2-1; perhaps TRBD1 as D (6 bases). This CDR3 is built from 15 residues. CDR1 and CDR2 from the germline V gene are MGHRA and YSYEKL. V lost 3 bases to trimming and J lost 4 bases, with 13 bases between them. The CDR3 region is CASSQYTGLYNEQFF. The DNA for the CDR3 is TGCGCCAGCAGCCAGTACACAGGGCTATACAATGAGCAGTTCTTC.

The chain links TRBV15 to TRBJ1-2; TRBD1 agrees at 7 bases. Germline V CDR1 and CDR2: LNHNV, YYDKDF (reference sequence). CDR3 length: 14 amino acids. After removal of 6 bases from V and 3 bases from J, the junction contained 7 bases not matched to a gene. CDR3 region: CATRGSDRDYGYTF. CDR3 DNA: TGTGCCACCAGAGGGTCCGACAGGGACTATGGCTACACCTTC.

This rearrangement joins TRBV7-9 to TRBJ2-2; tentatively, D is TRBD1 (6 bases). In germline, CDR1 is SEHNR, CDR2 FQNEAQ (reference sequence). This CDR3 is 14 amino acids long. The V gene lost 1 base and the J gene lost 6 bases, with 9 bases spanning the gap. CDR3 bases: TGTGCCAGCAGCTTAGTGAAGGGGGCCGGGGAGCTGTTTTTT. It translates to CASSLVKGAGELFF.

CDR3: CASSSNAGWETQYF. The CDR3 region has the DNA TGTGCCAGCAGCTCCAACGCAGGGTGGGAGACCCAGTACTTC. V is TRBV7-9 and J is TRBJ2-5; D perhaps matches TRBD1 (5 bases). Trimming took 4 bases from V and 5 from J, leaving 14 bases between them. The length of the CDR3 is 14 residues. Germline V gene lookup returns CDR1 SEHNR and CDR2 FQNEAQ (reference sequence).

This CDR3 reads CASIRDSLNTGELFF. Written as DNA, the CDR3 is TGTGCCAGCATTAGGGACAGCCTTAACACCGGGGAGCTGTTTTTT. The rearrangement uses TRBV2 and TRBJ2-2; 7 bases line up with TRBD1. This CDR3 is built from 15 residues. V lost 7 bases, J lost 2 bases, and 7 bases stayed unmatched. Germline-derived CDR1 and CDR2 are SNHLY and FYNNEI.

This chain links TRBV7-9 with TRBJ2-3, with 8 bases identical to TRBD2. CDR1 SEHNR and CDR2 FQNEAQ come from the germline V gene (reference sequence). The CDR3 contains 18 residues. After removal of 1 base from V and 6 bases from J, the junction contained 15 bases not matched to a gene. CDR3 sequence: CASSLEETSAFPRDTQYF. The CDR3, as DNA: TGTGCCAGCAGCTTAGAGGAGACTAGCGCATTTCCCAGGGATACGCAGTATTTT.

The rearrangement links TRBV6-6 to TRBJ1-1; a weak D match, TRBD1 (5 bases). V dropped 2 bases and J dropped 6 bases, with 16 bases sitting between them. Germline V gene data show CDR1 as MNHNY and CDR2 as SVGAGI (reference sequence). The CDR3 runs to 15 residues. For the CDR3, the DNA is TGTGCCAGCAGTTACAGTTCAACAGGCGCCGCTGAAGCTTTCTTT. It yields the protein CASSYSSTGAAEAFF.

The V gene is TRBV3-1, the J gene TRBJ2-1; D possibly uses TRBD1 or TRBD2 (5 bases each). Germline CDR1 LGHDT, CDR2 YNNKEL (reference sequence). V was trimmed by 4 bases and J by 4 bases, leaving 17 bases between them. CDR3 size: 16 residues. The CDR3: CASSPSGVEGYNEQFF. DNA for the CDR3: TGTGCCAGCAGCCCCTCTGGAGTTGAGGGGTACAATGAGCAGTTCTTC.

The chain combines TRBV20-1 with TRBJ1-1, with D unresolved. V lost 6 bases to trimming and J lost 0 bases, with 11 bases between them. Germline CDR1 reads DFQATT; CDR2 reads SNEGSKA (reference sequence). This CDR3 is 13 amino acids long. CDR3 protein: CSARGAMNTEAFF. CDR3 DNA sequence: TGCAGTGCGCGGGGAGCCATGAACACTGAAGCTTTCTTT.

The rearrangement uses TRBV7-7 and TRBJ1-6, with a possible D match to TRBD1 (5 bases). CDR3 length equals 15 residues. Germline V lookup: CDR1 SSHAT, CDR2 FNYEAQ (reference sequence). The V gene lost 3 bases and the J gene lost 8 bases, with 14 bases spanning the gap. The CDR3 here is CASSFVRGHDSPLHF. The CDR3 region has the DNA TGTGCCAGCAGCTTCGTCCGGGGCCACGATTCACCCCTCCACTTT.

This clonotype appeared a few times. J is TRBJ2-7 and V is TRBV29-1; D unresolved. The CDR3 has 12 amino acids. Trimming removed 6 bases from V and 4 bases from J, with 13 bases in between. The germline V gene has CDR1 SQVTM and CDR2 ANQGSEA. The CDR3 region has the DNA TGCAGCGTGACTGAGGTTGGGTACGAGCAGTACTTC. This codes for CSVTEVGYEQYF.